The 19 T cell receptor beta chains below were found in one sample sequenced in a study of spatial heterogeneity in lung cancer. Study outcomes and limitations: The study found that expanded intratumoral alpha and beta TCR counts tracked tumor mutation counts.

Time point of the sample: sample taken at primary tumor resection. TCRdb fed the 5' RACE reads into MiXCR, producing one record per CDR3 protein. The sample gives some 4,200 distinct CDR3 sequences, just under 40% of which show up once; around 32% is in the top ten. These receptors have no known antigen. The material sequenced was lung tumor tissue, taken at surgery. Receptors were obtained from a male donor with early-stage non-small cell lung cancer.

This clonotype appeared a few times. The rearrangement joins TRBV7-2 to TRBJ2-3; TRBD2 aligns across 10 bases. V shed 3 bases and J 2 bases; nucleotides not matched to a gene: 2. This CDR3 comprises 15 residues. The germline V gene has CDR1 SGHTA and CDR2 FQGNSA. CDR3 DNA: TGTGCCAGCAGCTTCGGACTAGCGGCCACAGATACGCAGTATTTT. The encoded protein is CASSFGLAATDTQYF.

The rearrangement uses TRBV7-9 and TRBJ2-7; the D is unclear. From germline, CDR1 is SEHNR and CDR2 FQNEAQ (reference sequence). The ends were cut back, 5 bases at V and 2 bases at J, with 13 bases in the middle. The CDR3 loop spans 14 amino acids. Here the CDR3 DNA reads TGTGCCAGCAGCACCAATCCGGTCCCCTACGAGCAGTACTTC. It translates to CASSTNPVPYEQYF.

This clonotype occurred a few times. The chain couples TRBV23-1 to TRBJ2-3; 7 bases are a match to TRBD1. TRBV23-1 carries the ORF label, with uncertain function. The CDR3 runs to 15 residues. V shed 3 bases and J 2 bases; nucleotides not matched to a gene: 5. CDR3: CASSQTGTATDTQYF. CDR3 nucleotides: TGCGCCAGCAGTCAGACGGGGACAGCCACAGATACGCAGTATTTT.

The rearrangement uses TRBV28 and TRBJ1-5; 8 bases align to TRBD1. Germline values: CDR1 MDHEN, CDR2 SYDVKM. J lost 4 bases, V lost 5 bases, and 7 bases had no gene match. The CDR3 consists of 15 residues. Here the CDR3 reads CASSRRQGKNQPQHF. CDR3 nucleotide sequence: TGTGCCAGCAGTCGAAGACAGGGGAAAAATCAGCCCCAGCATTTT.

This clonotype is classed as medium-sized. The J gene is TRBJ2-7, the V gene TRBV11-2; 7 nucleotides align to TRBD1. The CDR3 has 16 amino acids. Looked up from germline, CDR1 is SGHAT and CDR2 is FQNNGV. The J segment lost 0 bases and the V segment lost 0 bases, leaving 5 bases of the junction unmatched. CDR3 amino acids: CASSLDLDRASYEQYF. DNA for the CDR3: TGTGCCAGCAGCTTAGATCTCGACAGGGCCTCCTACGAGCAGTACTTC.

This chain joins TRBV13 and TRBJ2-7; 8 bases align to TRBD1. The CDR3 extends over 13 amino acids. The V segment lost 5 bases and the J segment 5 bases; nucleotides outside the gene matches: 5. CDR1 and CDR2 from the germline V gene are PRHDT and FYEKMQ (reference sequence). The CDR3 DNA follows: TGTGCCAGCAGCCAAGGACAGGGTGACGAGCAGTACTTC. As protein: CASSQGQGDEQYF.

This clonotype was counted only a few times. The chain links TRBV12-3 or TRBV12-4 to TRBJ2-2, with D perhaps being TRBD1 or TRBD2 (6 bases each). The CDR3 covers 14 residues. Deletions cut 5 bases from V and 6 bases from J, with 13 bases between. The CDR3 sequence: CASSVTGGPGELFF. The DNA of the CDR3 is TGTGCCAGCAGTGTCACCGGGGGCCCCGGGGAGCTGTTTTTT.

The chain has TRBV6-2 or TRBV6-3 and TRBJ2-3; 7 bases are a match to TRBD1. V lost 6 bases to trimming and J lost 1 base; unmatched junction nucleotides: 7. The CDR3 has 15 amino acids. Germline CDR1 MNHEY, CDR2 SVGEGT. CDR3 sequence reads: CASSNTGTGTDTQYF. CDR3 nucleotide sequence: TGTGCCAGCAGCAACACCGGGACAGGCACAGATACGCAGTATTTT.

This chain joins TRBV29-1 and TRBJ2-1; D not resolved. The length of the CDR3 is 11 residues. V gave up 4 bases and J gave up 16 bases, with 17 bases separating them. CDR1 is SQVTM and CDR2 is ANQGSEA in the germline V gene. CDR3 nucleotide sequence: TGCAGCGTTGTGGATGCCCGTCTGGGATTCTTC. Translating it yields CSVVDARLGFF.

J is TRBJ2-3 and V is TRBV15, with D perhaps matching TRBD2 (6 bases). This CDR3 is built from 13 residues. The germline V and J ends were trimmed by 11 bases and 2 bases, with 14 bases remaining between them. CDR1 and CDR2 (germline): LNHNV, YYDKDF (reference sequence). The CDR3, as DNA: TGTGCCTCTTCCGGGAGCTACACAGATACGCAGTATTTT. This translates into CASSGSYTDTQYF.

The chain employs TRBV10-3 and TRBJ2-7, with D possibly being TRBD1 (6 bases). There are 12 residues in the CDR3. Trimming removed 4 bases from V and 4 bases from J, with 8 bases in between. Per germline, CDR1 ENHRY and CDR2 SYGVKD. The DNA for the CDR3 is TGTGCCATCAGTGTGACAGGTTACGAGCAGTACTTC. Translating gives CAISVTGYEQYF.

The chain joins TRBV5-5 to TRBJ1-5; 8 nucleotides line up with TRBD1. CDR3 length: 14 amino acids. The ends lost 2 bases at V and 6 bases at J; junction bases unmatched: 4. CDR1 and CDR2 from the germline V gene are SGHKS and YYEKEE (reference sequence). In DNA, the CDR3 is TGTGCCAGCAGCTTAGGGACAGGTAGTCAGCCCCAGCATTTT. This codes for CASSLGTGSQPQHF.

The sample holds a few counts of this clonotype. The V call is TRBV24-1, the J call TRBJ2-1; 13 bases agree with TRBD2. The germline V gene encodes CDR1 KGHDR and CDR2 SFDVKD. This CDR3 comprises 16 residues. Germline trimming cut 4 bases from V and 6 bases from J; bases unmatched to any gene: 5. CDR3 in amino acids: CATSDATSGGTNEQFF. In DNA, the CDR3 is TGTGCCACCAGTGACGCGACTAGCGGGGGGACCAATGAGCAGTTCTTC.

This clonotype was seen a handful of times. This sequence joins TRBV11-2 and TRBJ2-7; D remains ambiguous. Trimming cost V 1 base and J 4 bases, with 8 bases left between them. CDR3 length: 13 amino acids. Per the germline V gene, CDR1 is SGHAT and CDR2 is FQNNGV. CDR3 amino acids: CASSLALMYEQYF. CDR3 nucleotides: TGTGCCAGCAGCTTAGCCCTAATGTACGAGCAGTACTTC.

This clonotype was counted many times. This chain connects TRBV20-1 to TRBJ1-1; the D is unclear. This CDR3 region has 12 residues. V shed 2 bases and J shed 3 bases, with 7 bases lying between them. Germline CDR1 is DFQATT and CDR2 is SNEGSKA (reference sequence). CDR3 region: CSARHGHTEAFF. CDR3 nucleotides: TGCAGTGCTAGACATGGGCACACTGAAGCTTTCTTT.

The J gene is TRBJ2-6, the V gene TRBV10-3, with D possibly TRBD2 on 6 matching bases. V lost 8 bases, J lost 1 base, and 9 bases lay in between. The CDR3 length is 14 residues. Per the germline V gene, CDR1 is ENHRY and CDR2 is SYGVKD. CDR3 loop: CAIEEGSGANVLTF. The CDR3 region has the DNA TGTGCCATCGAGGAGGGGTCTGGGGCCAACGTCCTGACTTTC.

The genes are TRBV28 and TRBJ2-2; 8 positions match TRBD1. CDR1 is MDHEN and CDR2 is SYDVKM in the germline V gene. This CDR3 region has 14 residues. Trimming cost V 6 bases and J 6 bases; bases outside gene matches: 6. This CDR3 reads CASRSGGTAGELFF. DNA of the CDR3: TGTGCCAGCAGATCAGGGGGCACGGCCGGGGAGCTGTTTTTT.

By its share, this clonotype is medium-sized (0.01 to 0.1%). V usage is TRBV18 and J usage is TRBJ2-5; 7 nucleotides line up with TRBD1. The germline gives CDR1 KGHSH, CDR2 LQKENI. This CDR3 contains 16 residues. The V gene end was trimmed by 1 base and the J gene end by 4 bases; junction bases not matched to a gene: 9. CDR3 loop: CASSPRRDSESETQYF. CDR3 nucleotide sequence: TGTGCCAGCTCACCACGACGGGACAGTGAGTCAGAGACCCAGTACTTC.

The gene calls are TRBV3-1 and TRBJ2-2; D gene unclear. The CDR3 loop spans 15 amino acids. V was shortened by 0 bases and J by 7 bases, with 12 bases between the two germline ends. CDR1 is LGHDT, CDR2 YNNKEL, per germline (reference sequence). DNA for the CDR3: TGTGCCAGCAGCCAAGATAGGTATTACAGCGGGGAGCTGTTTTTT. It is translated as CASSQDRYYSGELFF.